This T cell receptor beta chain was obtained from a study of Tregs in tolerant kidney transplant recipients. Broader study findings: Biological reproducibility was not directly addressed, but technical replication error appeared minimal. The small number of patients limits these findings pending further validation.

The protocol was immunoSEQ multiplex PCR, while the TCRdb copy is restricted to in-frame clones and leaves out a portion. The sample has more than 95,000 clones, roughly nine tenths seen once. V was cut by 0 bases and J by 6 bases, with 12 bases left in between. CDR3 length equals 15 residues. Germline values: CDR1 SGHRS, CDR2 YFSETQ. Thawed PBMCs were FACS-sorted into unstimulated CD4+CD25+CD127- regulatory T cells, CD4+CD25- non-regulatory cells, CD4 and CD8 cells. Of note for this clone: What it binds is unknown.

The chain joins TRBV5-1 to TRBJ2-2, with D perhaps given as TRBD1 or TRBD2 (5 bases each). The TCR originated in a human donor in good health. The sequenced material came from CD4+ T cells from blood. In DNA form, the CDR3 reads TGCGCCAGCAGCTTGGCCCTTGGGGGTGCCGGGGAGCTGTTTTTT. Its translation is CASSLALGGAGELFF.